This T cell receptor beta chain was sequenced for a study of T cells in Graves' hyperthyroidism and ophthalmopathy. Whole-study results and caveats: Stable hyperthyroidism was separated from ophthalmopathy by a model based on 13 V-J features.

The authors deemed Graves' hyperthyroidism stable absent ophthalmopathy progression within 18 months. This clonotype showed up many times. The target antigen is unknown. The V end was cut by 8 bases, the J end by 4 bases, with 11 bases between. This CDR3 comprises 11 residues. The germline gives CDR1 DFQATT, CDR2 SNEGSKA (reference sequence). Authors of the study amplified TCR beta CDR3 regions from RNA transcripts. The HTBI primer set was used in a first-round RT-PCR of the TCR CDR3. TCRdb recomputed calls from the multiplex PCR reads with MiXCR, one row per CDR3 protein. The data show about 500,000 distinct CDR3 sequences, about an eighth seen once.

The sequence derives from a woman aged 18 to 35 with Graves' hyperthyroidism. The gene calls are TRBV20-1 and TRBJ1-2, with D tentatively TRBD1 (6 bases). Source material: blood. In DNA, the CDR3 is TGCAGTCCCAGGGGAACCTATGGCTACACCTTC. Residues: CSPRGTYGYTF.